The next 6 T cell receptor beta chains were all read from a single sample in a study of Graves' ophthalmopathy and Graves' hyperthyroidism. From RNA, the CDR3 regions of TCR beta chains were amplified and sequenced. The authors performed first-round RT-PCR with HTBI primers and then a second-round multiplex PCR. TCRdb ran MiXCR on the multiplex PCR reads and lists one entry per CDR3 protein. The sample holds 200,000 to 250,000 distinct CDR3 sequences, around a fifth seen once. Sequenced sample: peripheral blood. The receptors shown here come from a woman aged 45-60 years with Graves' ophthalmopathy.

This clonotype was observed at least ten times. The chain couples TRBV19 to TRBJ2-6; 9 bases line up with TRBD1. After removal of 5 bases from V and 2 bases from J, the junction contained 7 bases not matched to a gene. Germline V CDR1 and CDR2: LNHDA, SQIVND (reference sequence). The CDR3 runs to 17 residues. This CDR3 is CASSPGDRVAGANVLTF. The CDR3, as DNA: TGTGCCAGTAGTCCTGGGGACAGGGTAGCTGGGGCCAACGTCCTGACTTTC. Based on the CDR3 plus reference TRBV19 and TRBJ2-6, the full variable domain is DGGITQSPKYLFRKEGQNVTLSCEQNLNHDAMYWYRQDPGQGLRLIYYSQIVNDFQKGDIAEGYSVSREKKESFPLTVTSAQKNPTAFYLCASSPGDRVAGANVLTFGAGSRLTVL.

This clonotype was picked up many times. The chain has TRBV5-1 and TRBJ2-6; no firm D call. Germline V lookup: CDR1 SGHRS, CDR2 YFSETQ. This CDR3 has 16 residues. Deletions cut 0 bases from V and 2 bases from J, with 9 bases between. The CDR3 coding sequence is TGCGCCAGCAGCTTGGATCCAGGCCCTGGGGCCAACGTCCTGACTTTC. This gives the protein CASSLDPGPGANVLTF.

This clonotype was seen ten or more times. CDR3 region: CASSFSGREEETQYF. In DNA form, the CDR3 reads TGTGCCAGCAGCTTTAGCGGGAGAGAGGAAGAGACCCAGTACTTC. The chain has TRBV4-2 and TRBJ2-5; 9 nucleotides line up with TRBD2. CDR3 length equals 15 residues. The germline gives CDR1 LGHNA, CDR2 YNFKEQ. Trimming took 5 bases from V and 3 from J; bases not matched to a gene: 7.

As DNA, the CDR3 is TGTGCCAGCAGCCACAGGGGAAGGGAGACCCAGTACTTC. Its translation is CASSHRGRETQYF. The genes are TRBV7-9 and TRBJ2-5, with 7 bases fitting TRBD1. With 5 bases clipped from V and 5 bases from J, the junction kept 5 bases outside the gene matches. Germline V gene lookup returns CDR1 SEHNR and CDR2 FQNEAQ (reference sequence). The CDR3 totals 13 residues.

This clonotype was recorded at least ten times. The chain has TRBV12-3 or TRBV12-4 and TRBJ1-3; D is perhaps TRBD1 (5 bases). V was shortened by 3 bases and J by 9 bases, with 18 bases between the two germline ends. The CDR3 runs 15 residues. In nucleotides, the CDR3 is TGTGCCAGCAGTTTCCTTGGACACCCCCAGAGCACCATATATTTT. This sequence encodes CASSFLGHPQSTIYF.

This clonotype was found a few times. The chain combines TRBV28 with TRBJ2-5; 7 bases match TRBD2. The V and J ends lost 3 bases and 5 bases, in that order; junction bases with no gene match: 9. This CDR3 comprises 15 residues. Germline loops: CDR1 MDHEN, CDR2 SYDVKM. CDR3 DNA: TGTGCCAGCAGTTTGGGGGGGGTCCCCGGGGAGACCCAGTACTTC. Translated, it gives CASSLGGVPGETQYF.